One T cell receptor (beta chain) is described in this entry. The target antigen is unknown. The assay was immunoSEQ multiplex PCR, and TCRdb's table has in-frame clones only and misses some. The profile shows more than 95,000 clones, around 95% of them singletons. The donors were in the roughly 130-subject validation cohort; that cohort was separate from the approximately 700-subject first cohort. The data belong to a study of cytomegalovirus exposure and HLA in healthy donors. Study-level information: The same platform was used for the roughly 130 validation repertoires as for the 650 to 800 first-cohort repertoires, as reported in a later analysis.

CDR3 length equals 13 residues. Trimming stripped 6 bases from V and 0 bases from J, with 6 bases between. Per germline, CDR1 MDHEN and CDR2 SYDVKM. Findings and caveats of the study: It was confirmed in vitro that three of the CMV-associated chains were specific for CMV antigens. Most TCR sequences showed up rarely, but some public TCRs showed up in many donors.

The rearrangement uses TRBV28 and TRBJ2-4; D is unclear. The sequence derives from a young man in good health and CMV-seronegative. The material sequenced was PBMCs. The CDR3, as DNA: TGTGCCAGCAGCGCAGTAGCCAAAAACATTCAGTACTTC. Protein sequence: CASSAVAKNIQYF.